The T cell receptor (beta chain) under discussion was sequenced for a study of T-cell reconstitution after alpha-beta-depleted transplantation in children. Germline V gives CDR1 ENHRY, CDR2 SYGVKD. Trimming removed 4 bases from V and 6 bases from J; junction bases left unmatched: 9. The CDR3 runs to 15 residues. For this clonotype: Its cognate antigen is unknown.

Findings and caveats of the study: After transplant, high TCRbeta diversity at day 60 in some patients arose from surviving recipient T cells and thymic progenitors. Among T cells one year after transplant, newly produced cells accounted for most counts and diversity. Several hundred graft clones that had expanded were reportedly the source of alpha-beta T cells about two months after transplant.

Using unique molecular identifiers, the investigators prepared the TCRbeta library. TCRdb ran MiXCR on the PCR reads and lists one entry per CDR3 protein. The table has about 870,000 distinct CDR3 sequences, roughly 15% seen once. Here the sequenced sample was PBMCs, mostly from graft donor cells, taken 360 days after TCRalphabeta/CD19-depleted stem cell transplant. The chain links TRBV10-3 to TRBJ1-5; 7 positions agree with TRBD1. The clonotype comes from a male patient between 5 and 17 years old who had a stem cell transplant for acute lymphoblastic leukemia, so the T cells may come from the graft donor. In DNA, the CDR3 is TGTGCCATCAGTGTATCAACAGGGGTCGGTCAGCCCCAGCATTTT. Protein: CAISVSTGVGQPQHF.